The 3 T cell receptor beta chains listed next were all sequenced from one sample in a study of T cell responses to AZD1222 COVID-19 vaccine. Generated by immunoSEQ multiplex PCR, the TCRdb table keeps only in-frame clones and is missing some. The sample yields fewer than 150,000 clones, approximately 90% seen once. This specimen consisted of peripheral blood, obtained 28 days after the second AZD1222 dose. Every receptor here comes from an adult who received the AZD1222 COVID-19 vaccine.

The chain employs TRBV5-1 and TRBJ1-4; 9 bases line up with TRBD1. The germline gives CDR1 SGHRS, CDR2 YFSETQ. This CDR3 has 18 residues. The V and J ends lost 3 bases and 7 bases, in that order; junction bases with no gene match: 16. CDR3: CASSWAGTGNDLGEKLFF. The CDR3 DNA is TGCGCCAGCAGCTGGGCCGGGACAGGGAATGACCTGGGTGAAAAACTGTTTTTT. Combining the CDR3 with reference TRBV5-1 and TRBJ1-4 gives the whole variable domain KAGVTQTPRYLIKTRGQQVTLSCSPISGHRSVSWYQQTPGQGLQFLFEYFSETQRNKGNFPGRFSGRQFSNSRSEMNVSTLELGDSALYLCASSWAGTGNDLGEKLFFGSGTQLSVL.

V is TRBV2 and J is TRBJ2-5; D may be TRBD2 (5 bases). The CDR3 totals 11 residues. Trimming left V 8 bases short and J 5 bases short, with 9 bases between. Germline-derived CDR1 and CDR2 are SNHLY and FYNNEI. CDR3 loop: CASASYETQYF. DNA of the CDR3: TGTGCCAGCGCTAGCTACGAGACCCAGTACTTC.

The chain is built from TRBV5-6 and TRBJ2-5; D is uncertain. Trimming left V 4 bases short and J 1 base short, with 8 bases between. CDR1 and CDR2 from the germline V gene are SGHDT and YYEEEE. CDR3 size: 13 residues. The chain's CDR3 is CASSRHVQETQYF. DNA for the CDR3: TGTGCCAGCAGCCGGCACGTCCAAGAGACCCAGTACTTC.